Each of the 18 T cell receptor beta chains below was sequenced from the same sample in a study of blood T cells in healthy people across ages (dated by TCRdb to the mid-2010s). Library generation was performed with 5' RACE. The sample was run on an Illumina HiSeq 2500. A second PCR of roughly 6 to 11 cycles was run with a J-beta primer mix and a sample-barcoded 5' primer. Using fastp trimming at Q25 and MiXCR clonotype assembly, TCRdb reanalyzed the public sequencing data and kept in-frame beta chains. Rows are unified per CDR3 protein, each entry keeping the most common DNA and genes. The sample yields 1.5 million to 2 million distinct CDR3 sequences; under 30% were counted once. Clones ranked in the top ten supply roughly 8% of the sample. Sequenced input: blood. The receptors were sampled from a woman in her twenties or thirties in good health.

This chain links TRBV20-1 with TRBJ1-5; 7 bases are shared with TRBD1. The CDR3 totals 17 residues. V lost 0 bases and J lost 3; bases outside the gene matches: 11. The germline V gene encodes CDR1 DFQATT and CDR2 SNEGSKA (reference sequence). CDR3 bases: TGCAGTGCTAGAGATGGGAGGGGGGGACAGCACAATCAGCCCCAGCATTTT. This translates into CSARDGRGGQHNQPQHF.

J is TRBJ2-5 and V is TRBV28; the D gene is possibly TRBD2 (5 bases). CDR3 size: 15 residues. Germline V CDR1 and CDR2: MDHEN, SYDVKM. The V end was cut by 10 bases, the J end by 4 bases, with 22 bases between. The CDR3 nucleotides read TGTGCCACGAGGGAGTGGCAGCCCCAACGAGAGACCCAGTACTTC. Translating it yields CATREWQPQRETQYF.

The CDR3 is CASPAQESGYTF. The CDR3 DNA is TGTGCCAGCCCGGCCCAAGAAAGTGGCTACACCTTC. The chain combines TRBV7-9 with TRBJ1-2; D remains ambiguous. This CDR3 contains 12 residues. CDR1 and CDR2 (germline): SEHNR, FQNEAQ (reference sequence). V lost 8 bases, J lost 7 bases, and 14 bases lay in between.

The chain is built from TRBV6-6 and TRBJ2-7; 9 nucleotides line up with TRBD1. The germline V gene encodes CDR1 MNHNY and CDR2 SVGAGI (reference sequence). The CDR3 is made up of 15 amino acids. The trim removed 6 bases at V and 4 bases at J, leaving 10 bases unmatched. CDR3 coding DNA: TGTGCCAGCAGCTTGGGACAGGGAGTGATTTACGAGCAGTACTTC. Translated: CASSLGQGVIYEQYF.

Comment on this clonotype: The junction departs from germline at one end; a sequencing error may be responsible. The J gene is TRBJ2-7, the V gene TRBV5-1; the D gene is possibly TRBD2 (6 bases). This CDR3 spans 12 amino acids. Germline lookup yields CDR1 SGHRS and CDR2 YFSETQ. CDR3 DNA sequence: TGCGCCAGCGGCTTGCCGGGGGACGAGCAGTACTTC. Translated: CASGLPGDEQYF.

There are a few counts of this clonotype. This chain uses TRBV6-2 or TRBV6-3 with TRBJ2-3; the match to TRBD2 covers 10 bases. The CDR3 spans 16 residues. CDR1 is MNHEY, CDR2 SVGEGT, per germline. Losses at the gene ends were 2 bases for V and 4 bases for J; bases not matched to a gene: 6. As DNA, the CDR3 is TGTGCCAGCAGTTACGGGGCTAGCGGGGGAGCAGATACGCAGTATTTT. It codes for CASSYGASGGADTQYF.

CDR3 in amino acids: CATSEPSGTSGSLRDTQYF. The DNA for the CDR3 is TGTGCCACCAGTGAACCTAGTGGGACTAGCGGGAGTTTGCGAGATACGCAGTATTTT. The gene calls are TRBV24-1 and TRBJ2-3; 14 bases line up with TRBD2. Germline loops: CDR1 KGHDR, CDR2 SFDVKD. The CDR3 runs to 19 residues. Unmatched junction bases numbered 13, after V lost 4 bases and J lost 5 bases.

This clonotype was observed a handful of times. The CDR3 reads CASSQEGTGGSTDTQYF. CDR3 sequence (DNA): TGTGCCAGCAGCCAAGAGGGGACAGGGGGTAGTACAGATACGCAGTATTTT. The V call is TRBV4-2, the J call TRBJ2-3; 11 positions agree with TRBD1. With V trimmed by 0 bases and J by 3 bases, 5 bases remained unmatched. The germline V gene has CDR1 LGHNA and CDR2 YNFKEQ. The CDR3 length is 17 residues.

This clonotype was observed a few times. V is TRBV12-3 or TRBV12-4 and J is TRBJ2-1; TRBD2 matches at 7 bases. The CDR3 is 15 residues long. Trimming cost V 3 bases and J 8 bases; bases outside gene matches: 10. The CDR3 region is CASSLRSGKSDEQFF. Here the CDR3 DNA reads TGTGCCAGCAGTTTGAGGAGCGGGAAAAGCGATGAGCAGTTCTTC.

The rearrangement joins TRBV7-2 to TRBJ2-7; a weak D match, TRBD1 (5 bases). This CDR3 is built from 15 residues. The germline V gene encodes CDR1 SGHTA and CDR2 FQGNSA. The V end lost 5 bases, the J end lost 0 bases, and 14 bases lay between the germline ends. The CDR3 loop reads CASSRQPVSSYEQYF. The DNA for the CDR3 is TGTGCCAGCAGCCGACAGCCCGTTAGCTCCTACGAGCAGTACTTC.

The V gene is TRBV12-5, the J gene TRBJ2-4; D call uncertain. This CDR3 comprises 13 residues. Trimming took off 7 bases at V and 5 bases at J, with 12 bases between the two ends. The germline CDR1 and CDR2 sequences are LGHNT and FRNRAP. CDR3 coding DNA: TGTGCTAGTGCCTCGAGCCCCGAAAACATTCAGTACTTC. It yields the protein CASASSPENIQYF.

This clonotype was seen ten or more times. CDR3 in amino acids: CASSQGLAASYEQYF. The CDR3 DNA follows: TGCGCCAGCAGCCAAGGACTAGCGGCCTCCTACGAGCAGTACTTC. This rearrangement joins TRBV4-3 to TRBJ2-7; 9 bases align to TRBD2. Germline V lookup: CDR1 LGHNA, CDR2 YSLEER. The V segment lost 1 base and the J segment 0 bases; nucleotides outside the gene matches: 1. There are 15 residues in the CDR3.

This clonotype was seen only a few times. In DNA, the CDR3 is TGTGCCAGCAGCCAAGAAAGGAGTCGGGTTACAGGGGCCACCTACAATGAGCAGTTCTTC. This codes for CASSQERSRVTGATYNEQFF. The chain links TRBV3-1 to TRBJ2-1; 7 bases align to TRBD1. The CDR3 extends over 20 amino acids. The V and J ends lost 0 bases and 2 bases, in that order; junction bases with no gene match: 16. Looked up from germline, CDR1 is LGHDT and CDR2 is YNNKEL (reference sequence).

In its sample, this clonotype was seen many times. One end of the junction varies from germline; a read error may be responsible. The rearrangement uses TRBV7-2 and TRBJ2-3; D is ambiguous. The CDR3 is 11 residues long. CDR1 and CDR2 from the germline V gene are SGHTA and FQGNSA. In DNA, the CDR3 is TGCGCCAGCAGCTCCTCAGATACGCAGTATTTT. This encodes CASSSSDTQYF.

This chain links TRBV7-2 with TRBJ2-7; D not resolved. Germline CDR1 reads SGHTA; CDR2 reads FQGNSA. V lost 5 bases and J 4 bases, leaving 15 bases between the germline ends. This CDR3 is built from 14 residues. DNA of the CDR3: TGTGCCAGCAGCACGAGTCCGGGTCTTTACGAGCAGTACTTC. Protein product: CASSTSPGLYEQYF. Using reference TRBV7-2 and TRBJ2-7 for the parts outside the CDR3, the full variable domain is GAGVSQSPSNKVTEKGKDVELRCDPISGHTALYWYRQSLGQGLEFLIYFQGNSAPDKSGLPSDRFSAERTGGSVSTLTIQRTQQEDSAVYLCASSTSPGLYEQYFGPGTRLTVT.

In its sample, this clonotype was seen a few times. This chain connects TRBV27 to TRBJ1-2; D gene uncertain. Germline V lookup: CDR1 MNHEY, CDR2 SMNVEV (reference sequence). V was trimmed by 6 bases and J by 8 bases, leaving 19 bases between them. The CDR3 contains 14 residues. The CDR3 DNA sequence: TGTGCCAGCAGACCTCTACAGATCCCTTGGGGCTACACCTTC. It yields the protein CASRPLQIPWGYTF.

This clonotype was counted only a few times. The genes are TRBV20-1 and TRBJ1-5; D unclear. CDR3 length: 12 residues. Germline CDR1 is DFQATT and CDR2 is SNEGSKA (reference sequence). The V end was cut by 6 bases, the J end by 3 bases, with 9 bases between. CDR3 residues: CSAGSYNQPQHF. The CDR3 DNA is TGCAGTGCGGGGTCCTACAATCAGCCCCAGCATTTT.

Turning to this clonotype: Just one base apart from a much larger clone, this may be a read error. The chain uses TRBV20-1 and TRBJ2-5; TRBD2 matches at 8 bases. The germline V gene has CDR1 DFQATT and CDR2 SNEGSKA (reference sequence). Trimming removed 5 bases from V and 11 bases from J; junction bases left unmatched: 16. The CDR3 spans 14 residues. The CDR3: CSAPVGTSSNEQYF. CDR3 coding DNA: TGCAGTGCTCCGGTGGGGACTAGTTCCAATGAGCAGTACTTC.